This passage covers 23 T cell receptor beta chains from one sample sequenced in a study of cytomegalovirus exposure and HLA in healthy donors (TCRdb year 2017). The library was built by means of the immunoSEQ multiplex PCR assay. For the multiplex PCR, a mixture combining 60 forward primers for TCR Vbeta segments and 13 reverse primers for TCR Jbeta segments was used. TCRdb stores this immuneACCESS table with in-frame sequences only. Part of the clones is absent; in the studies checked, under half of the shortfall reflects unresolved V genes, and no reason is known for the rest. Within this sample are under 150,000 clones, with around 81% of them counted one time only. The ten largest clones take up over 1.5% of the sample. The sequenced material came from PBMCs. These TCRs come from a woman aged 45-59 years in good health and CMV-seronegative.

This sequence joins TRBV7-2 and TRBJ2-1; weak D call: TRBD1 (5 bases). Looked up from germline, CDR1 is SGHTA and CDR2 is FQGNSA. This CDR3 has 16 residues. V was cut by 4 bases and J by 6 bases, with 19 bases left in between. The CDR3 sequence is CASSSGLGLFPNEQFF. CDR3 DNA sequence: TGTGCCAGCAGCTCAGGCCTGGGGCTTTTCCCCAATGAGCAGTTCTTC. Filled out from reference TRBV7-2 and TRBJ2-1, the complete variable domain reads GAGVSQSPSNKVTEKGKDVELRCDPISGHTALYWYRQSLGQGLEFLIYFQGNSAPDKSGLPSDRFSAERTGGSVSTLTIQRTQQEDSAVYLCASSSGLGLFPNEQFFGPGTRLTVL.

The V call is TRBV7-9, the J call TRBJ2-5; D may be TRBD1 (6 bases). Germline-derived CDR1 and CDR2 are SEHNR and FQNEAQ (reference sequence). Trimming took 1 base from V and 1 from J, leaving 10 bases between them. The CDR3 runs to 15 residues. The CDR3 loop is CASSLGQGPQETQYF. CDR3 DNA: TGTGCCAGCAGCTTAGGTCAGGGGCCCCAAGAGACCCAGTACTTC.

The rearrangement joins TRBV4-1 to TRBJ1-2, with unresolved D. The length of the CDR3 is 16 residues. The V gene lost 0 bases and the J gene lost 3 bases, with 14 bases spanning the gap. CDR1 is MGHRA, CDR2 YSYEKL, per germline. In nucleotides, the CDR3 is TGCGCCAGCAGCCAAGAAAAAGACACACCTTACTATGGCTACACCTTC. Translation gives CASSQEKDTPYYGYTF.

This clone appeared a few times. The chain links TRBV9 to TRBJ1-2, with D possibly being TRBD1 (6 bases). CDR1 SGDLS and CDR2 YYNGEE come from the germline V gene. This CDR3 has 13 residues. V lost 0 bases and J 12 bases, leaving 15 bases between the germline ends. The CDR3 reads CASSVGSRTVHTF. CDR3 nucleotides: TGTGCCAGCAGCGTAGGAAGTAGGACAGTCCACACCTTC. Drawing the rest from reference TRBV9 and TRBJ1-2, the complete variable domain is DSGVTQTPKHLITATGQRVTLRCSPRSGDLSVYWYQQSLDQGLQFLIQYYNGEERAKGNILERFSAQQFPDLHSELNLSSLELGDSALYFCASSVGSRTVHTFGSGTRLTVV.

This chain joins TRBV5-1 and TRBJ1-1, with a tentative D call TRBD1 (5 bases). The V and J ends lost 4 bases and 7 bases respectively, with 20 bases between them. CDR3 length equals 15 residues. The germline CDR1 and CDR2 sequences are SGHRS and YFSETQ. The CDR3 here is CASSASPGQGSEAFF. CDR3 sequence (DNA): TGCGCCAGCAGCGCGTCCCCTGGACAAGGCAGTGAAGCTTTCTTT.

The J gene is TRBJ1-1, the V gene TRBV28; 8 positions agree with TRBD1. This CDR3 is 21 amino acids long. J was trimmed by 4 bases and V by 2 bases; bases with no gene match: 24. Germline values: CDR1 MDHEN, CDR2 SYDVKM. CDR3 amino acids: CASSLAPPAGGRVQLGTEAFF. In DNA form, the CDR3 reads TGTGCCAGCAGTTTAGCCCCGCCGGCAGGGGGCAGGGTTCAACTTGGCACTGAAGCTTTCTTT.

The V call is TRBV11-2, the J call TRBJ2-7; the match to TRBD1 covers 8 bases. J was trimmed by 4 bases and V by 5 bases; bases with no gene match: 7. The CDR3 consists of 14 residues. CDR1 is SGHAT and CDR2 is FQNNGV in the germline V gene. CDR3 nucleotide sequence: TGTGCCAGCAGCCGACAGGGGACGGCGTACGAGCAGTACTTC. Encoded protein: CASSRQGTAYEQYF.

This clone was found once. The CDR3 DNA reads TGTGCCAGCAGTTTATTGAGCTATAGCAATCAGCCCCAGCATTTT. This encodes CASSLLSYSNQPQHF. The V gene is TRBV28, the J gene TRBJ1-5; no clear D gene. The CDR3 runs 15 residues. Trimming removed 1 base at V and 0 bases at J, with 7 bases between. Germline assignment: CDR1 MDHEN and CDR2 SYDVKM.

The chain links TRBV30 to TRBJ1-5, with D possibly being TRBD1 (6 bases). The germline CDR1 and CDR2 sequences are GTSNPN and SVGIG (reference sequence). The CDR3 totals 15 residues. The CDR3 DNA is TGTGCTTTTAACTCTTTCAGGGGTGGCAATCAGCCCCAGCATTTT. It is translated as CAFNSFRGGNQPQHF. The complete variable domain, with remaining parts taken from reference TRBV30 and TRBJ1-5, reads SQTIHQWPATLVQPVGSPLSLECTVEGTSNPNLYWYRQAAGRGLQLLFYSVGIGQISSEVPQNLSASRPQDRQFILSSKKLLLSDSGFYLCAFNSFRGGNQPQHFGDGTRLSIL.

The chain employs TRBV5-4 and TRBJ2-1, with TRBD1 as a possible D gene (6 bases). Looked up from germline, CDR1 is SGHNT and CDR2 is YYREEE (reference sequence). CDR3 length equals 14 residues. Between the trimmed V and J ends, which lost 2 bases and 1 base, there was a span of 7 bases. The CDR3 protein is CASSFRGSYNEQFF. DNA of the CDR3: TGTGCCAGCAGCTTCAGGGGATCCTACAATGAGCAGTTCTTC.

The chain combines TRBV6-5 with TRBJ2-5; 9 nucleotides agree with TRBD2. The CDR3 contains 15 residues. The ends lost 5 bases at V and 4 bases at J; junction bases unmatched: 8. Germline V gene lookup returns CDR1 MNHEY and CDR2 SVGAGI. The CDR3 region is CASSRLAVGGETQYF. The CDR3 DNA reads as TGTGCCAGCAGTCGACTAGCGGTGGGGGGAGAGACCCAGTACTTC.

The chain couples TRBV28 to TRBJ1-2; D might be TRBD1 (5 bases). This CDR3 has 16 amino acids. From germline, CDR1 is MDHEN and CDR2 SYDVKM. V lost 7 bases and J lost 3, with 21 bases in between. CDR3: CASTIGGQGRYYGYTF. The CDR3 region has the DNA TGTGCCAGCACCATTGGAGGGCAGGGCAGATACTATGGCTACACCTTC.

This clone was seen a handful of times. J is TRBJ1-1 and V is TRBV5-1; D might be TRBD1 (6 bases). V was clipped by 5 bases and J by 3 bases, with 20 bases between them. Germline assignment: CDR1 SGHRS and CDR2 YFSETQ. This CDR3 is 16 amino acids long. CDR3 loop: CASSRDTGLVHTEAFF. DNA for the CDR3: TGCGCCAGCAGTCGTGATACAGGGTTAGTACACACTGAAGCTTTCTTT.

The count of this clone is one. The chain uses TRBV5-1 and TRBJ1-1; a possible D gene is TRBD1 (5 bases). CDR3 length: 14 residues. CDR1 SGHRS and CDR2 YFSETQ come from the germline V gene. Trimming took off 4 bases at V and 3 bases at J, with 13 bases between the two ends. The CDR3 reads CASSPGWGDTEAFF. For the CDR3, the DNA is TGCGCCAGCAGCCCGGGGTGGGGGGACACTGAAGCTTTCTTT.

The genes are TRBV11-3 and TRBJ2-2, with D possibly TRBD2 on 5 matching bases. This CDR3 is built from 14 residues. V lost 9 bases and J lost 5, with 16 bases in between. CDR1 SGHNT and CDR2 YENEEA come from the germline V gene. The CDR3 DNA follows: TGTGCCAGTAGTAGGTTAGCGACAACCGGGGAGCTGTTTTTT. Its translation: CASSRLATTGELFF. The full variable domain, its missing parts supplied by reference TRBV11-3 and TRBJ2-2, is EAGVVQSPRYKIIEKKQPVAFWCNPISGHNTLYWYLQNLGQGPELLIRYENEEAVDDSQLPKDRFSAERLKGVDSTLKIQPAELGDSAVYLCASSRLATTGELFFGEGSRLTVL.

This sequence joins TRBV21-1 and TRBJ1-2; the table's D gene call, TRBD1, was not cross checked with the DNA. TRBV21-1 is described as a pseudogene. CDR3 length equals 16 residues. The CDR3 bases are TGTGCCAGCAGCAAAGGGCTCCCTAGGGACAGGGAAGGCTACACCTTC. Translation gives CASSKGLPRDREGYTF.

The chain carries TRBV28 and TRBJ2-2, with 9 bases matching TRBD2. The germline V gene has CDR1 MDHEN and CDR2 SYDVKM. V was clipped by 7 bases and J by 2 bases; unmatched bases: 5. The CDR3 runs 15 residues. CDR3 sequence (DNA): TGTGCCAGCATTCTTAGCGGGAGTAACACCGGGGAGCTGTTTTTT. Its translation: CASILSGSNTGELFF.

This rearrangement joins TRBV28 to TRBJ2-7; the match to TRBD2 covers 7 bases. The CDR3 is made up of 15 amino acids. V lost 4 bases to trimming and J lost 3 bases; unmatched junction nucleotides: 9. Germline CDR1 MDHEN, CDR2 SYDVKM. CDR3 DNA: TGTGCCAGCAGTTCGTGGGCTAGCGGCAACTACGAGCAGTACTTC. This sequence encodes CASSSWASGNYEQYF.

This chain joins TRBV7-2 and TRBJ1-1; D gene unclear. This CDR3 has 12 amino acids. V was trimmed by 1 base and J by 10 bases, leaving 10 bases between them. In germline, CDR1 is SGHTA, CDR2 FQGNSA. CDR3 nucleotide sequence: TGTGCCAGCAGCTTAGGTCTAATTGGAGCTTTCTTT. Residues: CASSLGLIGAFF.

The chain carries TRBV27 and TRBJ1-1; D is unresolved. Trimming stripped 6 bases from V and 4 bases from J, with 12 bases between. CDR1 and CDR2 (germline): MNHEY, SMNVEV (reference sequence). The CDR3 loop spans 13 amino acids. CDR3 DNA sequence: TGTGCCAGCAGGACAAACCTTGGCACTGAAGCTTTCTTT. Amino acid sequence: CASRTNLGTEAFF.

The J gene is TRBJ1-1, the V gene TRBV6-5; possibly TRBD1 for D (5 bases). V shed 6 bases and J shed 5 bases, with 19 bases lying between them. The CDR3 is made up of 15 amino acids. The V gene's germline CDR1 is MNHEY and CDR2 SVGAGI. CDR3 residues: CASSRPTRVRTEAFF. CDR3 sequence (DNA): TGTGCCAGCAGCCGTCCGACCAGGGTGAGGACTGAAGCTTTCTTT.

The rearrangement joins TRBV5-6 to TRBJ1-5, with TRBD1 matching over 9 bases. Germline trimming cut 0 bases from V and 0 bases from J; bases unmatched to any gene: 10. Germline lookup yields CDR1 SGHDT and CDR2 YYEEEE. This CDR3 is 19 amino acids long. The CDR3 here is CASSLGGQGLLDSNQPQHF. The CDR3 nucleotides read TGTGCCAGCAGCTTGGGGGGACAGGGTCTTTTGGATAGCAATCAGCCCCAGCATTTT.

The rearrangement uses TRBV5-6 and TRBJ2-3; the match to TRBD2 covers 7 bases. The J segment lost 0 bases and the V segment lost 4 bases, leaving 11 bases of the junction unmatched. Germline lookup yields CDR1 SGHDT and CDR2 YYEEEE. The CDR3 runs to 17 residues. CDR3 amino acids: CASSPNLAAMSTDTQYF. The CDR3 region has the DNA TGTGCCAGCAGCCCGAATCTAGCGGCCATGAGCACAGATACGCAGTATTTT.